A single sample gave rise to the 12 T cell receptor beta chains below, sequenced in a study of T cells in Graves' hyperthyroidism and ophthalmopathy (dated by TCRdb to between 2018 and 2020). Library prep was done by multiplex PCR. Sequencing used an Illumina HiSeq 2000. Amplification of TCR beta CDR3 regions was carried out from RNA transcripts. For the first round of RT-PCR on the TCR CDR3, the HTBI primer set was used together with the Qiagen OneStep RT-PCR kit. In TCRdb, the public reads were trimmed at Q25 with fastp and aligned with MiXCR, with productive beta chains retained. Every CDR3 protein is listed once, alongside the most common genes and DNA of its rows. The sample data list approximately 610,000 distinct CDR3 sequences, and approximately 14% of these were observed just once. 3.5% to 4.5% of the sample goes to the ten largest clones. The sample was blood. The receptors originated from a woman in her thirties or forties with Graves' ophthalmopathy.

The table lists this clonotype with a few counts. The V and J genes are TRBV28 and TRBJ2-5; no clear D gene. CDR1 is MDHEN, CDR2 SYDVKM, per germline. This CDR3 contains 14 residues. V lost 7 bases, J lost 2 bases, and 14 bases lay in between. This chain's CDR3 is CASIDGPHQETQYF. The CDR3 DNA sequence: TGTGCCAGCATCGACGGCCCTCATCAAGAGACCCAGTACTTC.

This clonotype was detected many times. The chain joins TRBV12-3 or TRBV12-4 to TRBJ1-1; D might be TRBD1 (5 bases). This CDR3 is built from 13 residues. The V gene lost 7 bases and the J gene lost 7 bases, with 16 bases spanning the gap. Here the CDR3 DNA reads TGTGCCAGCACCCGGAATGGGGCAGTTGAAGCTTTCTTT. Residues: CASTRNGAVEAFF.

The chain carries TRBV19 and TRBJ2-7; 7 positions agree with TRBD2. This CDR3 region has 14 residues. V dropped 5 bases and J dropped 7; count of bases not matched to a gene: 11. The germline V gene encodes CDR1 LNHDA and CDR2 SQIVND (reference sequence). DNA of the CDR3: TGTGCCAGTAGTGGCGGCGGGAGAGCGTCGGAGCAGTACTTC. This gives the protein CASSGGGRASEQYF.

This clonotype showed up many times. The DNA of the CDR3 is TGTGCCAGCTCACCACCGGGGACTAGCTTTTTCGAGCAGTACTTC. This codes for CASSPPGTSFFEQYF. This sequence joins TRBV18 and TRBJ2-7; 9 bases line up with TRBD2. The CDR3 has 15 amino acids. Germline CDR1 is KGHSH and CDR2 is LQKENI. The V and J ends lost 0 bases and 6 bases, in that order; junction bases with no gene match: 6.

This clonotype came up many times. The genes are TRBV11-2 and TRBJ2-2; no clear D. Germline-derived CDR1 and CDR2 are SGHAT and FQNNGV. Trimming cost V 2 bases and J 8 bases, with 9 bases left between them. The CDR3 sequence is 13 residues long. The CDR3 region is CASSLNYAGELFF. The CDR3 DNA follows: TGTGCCAGCAGCTTAAATTACGCTGGGGAGCTGTTTTTT. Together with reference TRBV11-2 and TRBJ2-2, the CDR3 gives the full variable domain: EAGVAQSPRYKIIEKRQSVAFWCNPISGHATLYWYQQILGQGPKLLIQFQNNGVVDDSQLPKDRFSAERLKGVDSTLKIQPAKLEDSAVYLCASSLNYAGELFFGEGSRLTVL.

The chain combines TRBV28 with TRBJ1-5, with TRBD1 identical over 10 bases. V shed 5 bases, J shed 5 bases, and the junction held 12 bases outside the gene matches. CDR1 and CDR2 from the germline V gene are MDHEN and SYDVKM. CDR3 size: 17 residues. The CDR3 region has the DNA TGTGCCAGCAGTGAACCGCCGGGACAGGGGAACGATCAGCCCCAGCATTTT. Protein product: CASSEPPGQGNDQPQHF.

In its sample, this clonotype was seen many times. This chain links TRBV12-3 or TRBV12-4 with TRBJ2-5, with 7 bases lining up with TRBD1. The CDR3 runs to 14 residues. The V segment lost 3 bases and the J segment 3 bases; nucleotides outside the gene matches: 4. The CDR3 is CASSFRDREETQYF. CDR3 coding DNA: TGTGCCAGCAGTTTCCGGGACAGAGAAGAGACCCAGTACTTC.

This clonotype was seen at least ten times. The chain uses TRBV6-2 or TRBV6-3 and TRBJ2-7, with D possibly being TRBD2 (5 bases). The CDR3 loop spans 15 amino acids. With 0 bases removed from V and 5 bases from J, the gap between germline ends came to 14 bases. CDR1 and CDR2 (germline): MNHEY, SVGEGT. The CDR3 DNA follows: TGTGCCAGCAGTTACTCCTCTAGCAGTTATGACGAGCAGTACTTC. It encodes CASSYSSSSYDEQYF.

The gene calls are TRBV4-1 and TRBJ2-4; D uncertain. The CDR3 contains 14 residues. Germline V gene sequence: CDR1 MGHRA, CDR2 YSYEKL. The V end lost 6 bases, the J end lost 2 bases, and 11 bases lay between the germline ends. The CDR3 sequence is CASSGIGTKNIQYF. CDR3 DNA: TGCGCCAGCAGTGGGATCGGAACCAAAAACATTCAGTACTTC.

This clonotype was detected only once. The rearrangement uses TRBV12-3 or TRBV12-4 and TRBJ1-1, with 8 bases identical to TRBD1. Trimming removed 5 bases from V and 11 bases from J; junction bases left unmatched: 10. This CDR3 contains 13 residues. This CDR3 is CASSPQGALNAFF. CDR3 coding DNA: TGTGCCAGCAGTCCTCAGGGGGCGTTGAATGCTTTCTTT.

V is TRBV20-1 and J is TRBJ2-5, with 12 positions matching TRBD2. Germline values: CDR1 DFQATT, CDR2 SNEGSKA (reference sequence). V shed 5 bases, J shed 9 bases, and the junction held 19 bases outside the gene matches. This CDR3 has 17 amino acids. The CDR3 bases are TGCAGTGCTGGACTGGCTAGCGGGAGGGCCGAAATCTCGGCCCAGTACTTC. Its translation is CSAGLASGRAEISAQYF.

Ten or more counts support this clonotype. This CDR3 reads CASSLVPVSSYEQYF. CDR3 coding DNA: TGTGCCAGCAGCTTAGTGCCAGTGAGCTCCTACGAGCAGTACTTC. This chain uses TRBV11-3 with TRBJ2-7; D unclear. The germline V gene encodes CDR1 SGHNT and CDR2 YENEEA. Trimming removed 1 base from V and 0 bases from J, with 10 bases in between. The CDR3 spans 15 residues.